In this sample, the clone carrying this T cell receptor beta chain turned up a few times. The antigen remains undetermined. Sequencing templates came from extracted RNA that was reverse transcribed into cDNA. Data came from immunoSEQ multiplex PCR; TCRdb stores just in-frame clones and leaves some out. The sample holds about 200,000 clones, more than 45% seen once. These data are taken from a study of CD8+ T cells in alopecia areata. Broader study findings: Patients shared TCRs less clearly than mice did, possibly owing to HLA.

Deletions cut 3 bases from V and 4 bases from J, with 14 bases between. Germline loops: CDR1 SGDLS, CDR2 YYNGEE. The CDR3 totals 16 residues. T lymphocytes (CD4+ and CD8+) were sorted from PBMCs. The TCR was taken from a human donor with alopecia areata. The genes are TRBV9 and TRBJ2-6; a weak D match, TRBD1 (6 bases). The starting material was CD4+ T cells sorted from blood, obtained at week 0. CDR3 residues: CASSADTGSGANVLTF. For the CDR3, the DNA is TGTGCCAGCAGCGCCGATACAGGGTCCGGGGCCAACGTCCTGACTTTC. Looking up the rest from reference TRBV9 and TRBJ2-6 gives the full variable domain: DSGVTQTPKHLITATGQRVTLRCSPRSGDLSVYWYQQSLDQGLQFLIQYYNGEERAKGNILERFSAQQFPDLHSELNLSSLELGDSALYFCASSADTGSGANVLTFGAGSRLTVL.